The source of this TCR beta chain is a study of CD8 T cells in ankylosing spondylitis. One entry per CDR3 protein results from TCRdb running MiXCR on the 5' RACE reads. The sample carries approximately 260,000 distinct CDR3 sequences, more than 15% recorded once. From germline, CDR1 is LGHNA and CDR2 YNFKEQ. V lost 1 base, J lost 2 bases, and 7 bases stayed unmatched. The CDR3 length is 17 residues. In its sample, this clonotype was seen a few times. This rearrangement joins TRBV4-2 to TRBJ2-2, with TRBD2 identical over 7 bases. The clonotype originates from a male donor with ankylosing spondylitis or in good health (not recorded which). Material: blood, either unsorted or a sorted T cell fraction (not recorded which). The CDR3 region has the DNA TGTGCCAGCAGCCAAGGTCCCCTAGCGGTAAACACCGGGGAGCTGTTTTTT. Its protein product is CASSQGPLAVNTGELFF.